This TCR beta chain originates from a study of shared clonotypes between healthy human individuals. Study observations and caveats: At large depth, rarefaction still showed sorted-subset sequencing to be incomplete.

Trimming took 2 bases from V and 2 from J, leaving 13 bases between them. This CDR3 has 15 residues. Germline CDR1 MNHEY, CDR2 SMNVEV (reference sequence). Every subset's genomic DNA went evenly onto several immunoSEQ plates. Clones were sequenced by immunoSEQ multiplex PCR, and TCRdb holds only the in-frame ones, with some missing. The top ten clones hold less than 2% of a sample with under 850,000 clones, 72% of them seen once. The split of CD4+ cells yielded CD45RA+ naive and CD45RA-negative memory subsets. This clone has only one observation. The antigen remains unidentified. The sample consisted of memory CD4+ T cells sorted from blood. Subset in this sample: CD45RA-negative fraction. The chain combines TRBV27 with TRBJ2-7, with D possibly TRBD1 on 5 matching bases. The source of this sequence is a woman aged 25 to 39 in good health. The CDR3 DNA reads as TGTGCCAGCAGTTTAAATCTCAGGGAAACCTACGAGCAGTACTTC. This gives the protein CASSLNLRETYEQYF.